This note documents a single T cell receptor (beta chain) sequence. What it binds is not known. Specified time point: persistent/refractory GD, antithyroid drugs over 5 years with positive TRAb. The TCR library was prepared using RNA isolated from PBMCs. J lost 2 bases, V lost 8 bases, and 19 bases had no gene match. Germline values: CDR1 MNHNS, CDR2 SASEGT. The CDR3 totals 19 residues. Assembly of TCR beta libraries relied on iRepertoire HTBI primers together with Arm-PCR of CDR3 regions. Original analysis: Samples collectively showed around 56 TRBV and more than 12 TRBJ segments. TCRdb used MiXCR to reprocess the multiplex PCR reads, holding one entry per CDR3 protein. TCRdb's processing, not the authors', yielded these V and J calls. The data contain 450,000 or so distinct CDR3 sequences, around a fifth of them singletons. This entry belongs to a study of regulatory T cells in long-lasting Graves disease. Findings and caveats of the study: Persistent disease preferred TRBV28, TRBJ1-2 and TRBJ2-5; new disease, TRBV20-1 and TRBJ2-1. Accuracy was perhaps lowered by the small sample size. The study examined only peripheral blood, not thyroid tissue.

The chain links TRBV6-1 to TRBJ2-5, with 11 bases lining up with TRBD2. This TCR was sampled from a female donor with Graves disease. The sequencing here drew on peripheral blood mononuclear cells (PBMCs), taken when the disease was refractory, from a patient treated with antithyroid drugs. The CDR3 DNA is TGTGCCAGCTGTAAAATCCTAGCGGGGGGCTCACCACCTCAAGAGACCCAGTACTTC. As protein: CASCKILAGGSPPQETQYF.